The rows below give T cell receptor beta chains drawn from one sample of a study of blood T cell repertoires in COVID-19. Sequencing used immunoSEQ multiplex PCR; TCRdb keeps in-frame clones, though not all of them. The table has 55,000 to 70,000 clones, about 91% seen once; the top ten hold 6.5% to 8%. Sequences were obtained from peripheral blood. Every receptor here comes from a man between 35 and 55 years old with COVID-19, enrolled during active disease. The CDR3 runs from the conserved cysteine through the conserved F or W. D genes are given only for firm matches. Clone size is given for some rows only: seen once, a few or many times, or a class if the clone is expanded.

NA,NA,TRBV20-1,TRBJ2-3,TGCAGTGCTAGTGGAGAGTCTTCTAGCACAGATACGCAGTATTTT,CSASGESSSTDTQYF
NA,NA,TRBV6-1,TRBJ2-3,TGTGCCAGCAGTGGGAGGCAGGTAGCTGGGACTAGCACAGATACGCAGTATTTT,CASSGRQVAGTSTDTQYF
TRBD1,once,TRBV12-3/TRBV12-4,TRBJ2-1,TGTGCCAGCAGTTACGGACAGGGCAAGTTCTTC,CASSYGQGKFF
TRBD2,NA,TRBV7-8,TRBJ2-7,TGTGCCAGTCGACTGGCGGGGGCCTACGAGCAGTACTTC,CASRLAGAYEQYF
TRBD2,NA,TRBV7-9,TRBJ2-1,TGTGCCAGCAGCTCGACTAGCGGGGAGACCTACAATGAGCAGTTCTTC,CASSSTSGETYNEQFF
NA,NA,TRBV10-1,TRBJ2-1,TGCGCCAGCAGTGTGGGGAGCCGGGATGAGCAGTTCTTC,CASSVGSRDEQFF
NA,NA,TRBV3-1/TRBV3-2,TRBJ1-3,TGTGCCAGCAGCCAAGATGGGGCAGGAAACACCATATATTTT,CASSQDGAGNTIYF
NA,NA,TRBV6-5,TRBJ1-6,TGTGCCAGCAGCTACGGGAGTTCTGGGAATTCACCCCTCCACTTT,CASSYGSSGNSPLHF
TRBD1,NA,TRBV4-2,TRBJ1-1,TGTGCCAGCAGCCAAGATCCCCCGGACAGGTTACACCCTAACACTGAAGCTTTCTTT,CASSQDPPDRLHPNTEAFF
NA,NA,TRBV6-5,TRBJ2-6,TGTGCCAGCAGCCCCCTCTACTCTGGGGCCAACGTCCTGACTTTC,CASSPLYSGANVLTF
NA,NA,TRBV6-5,TRBJ1-4,TGTGCTACCCTCGCGGGGGCGGGGGATGAAAAACTGTTTTTT,CATLAGAGDEKLFF
TRBD2,NA,TRBV7-2,TRBJ2-5,TGTGCCAGCAGCTCCGGAAGAGCGGGGGGCTTAGAGACCCAGTACTTC,CASSSGRAGGLETQYF
TRBD1,NA,TRBV28,TRBJ2-2,TGTGCCAGCAGTTTGGGTGAGGGGGCGCGGACCGGGGAGCTGTTTTTT,CASSLGEGARTGELFF
NA,NA,TRBV4-2,TRBJ1-6,TGTGCCAGCAGCCAAGACGCGACAGACTATAATTCACCCCTCCACTTT,CASSQDATDYNSPLHF
TRBD1,NA,TRBV6-6,TRBJ1-2,TGTGCCAGCTTGGGACAGGGGATATATGGCTACACCTTC,CASLGQGIYGYTF
NA,NA,TRBV27,TRBJ1-5,TGTGCCAGCAGTTGGGGCGGGGGGATCGGCAATCAGCCCCAGCATTTT,CASSWGGGIGNQPQHF
NA,few,TRBV5-1,TRBJ2-7,TGCGCCAGCAGCTTGACGACAGTAGTCTACGAGCAGTACTTC,CASSLTTVVYEQYF
NA,NA,TRBV6-1,TRBJ1-2,TGTGCCAGCAGTGACAGGCTTTATGGCTACACCTTC,CASSDRLYGYTF
TRBD2,NA,TRBV5-1,TRBJ2-1,TGCGCCAGCAGCCCTCGGGGAGGGACCGCTGAGCAGTTCTTC,CASSPRGGTAEQFF
NA,once,TRBV30,TRBJ1-4,TGTGCCTGGACCTTGGAGCCAACTAATGAAAAACTGTTTTTT,CAWTLEPTNEKLFF
TRBD1,NA,TRBV5-4,TRBJ1-2,TGTGCCAGCAGTTCGCAGGGGGCAGTCTATGGCTACACCTTC,CASSSQGAVYGYTF
TRBD1,NA,TRBV7-9,TRBJ2-5,TGTGCCAGCAGCGCCGGGACAGGGGGGGAGACCCAGTACTTC,CASSAGTGGETQYF
NA,NA,TRBV7-6,TRBJ2-7,TGTGCCAGCAGCCCAAGGGGGAGGGTCAGCTCCTACGAGCAGTACTTC,CASSPRGRVSSYEQYF
NA,NA,TRBV7-9,TRBJ2-3,TGTGCCAGCAGCTTAGTCTCGGGGGGCTGGGGCACAGATACGCAGTATTTT,CASSLVSGGWGTDTQYF
NA,NA,TRBV30,TRBJ2-2,TGTGCCTGGAGTGTGGGCAACACCGGGGAGCTGTTTTTT,CAWSVGNTGELFF
NA,NA,TRBV5-6,TRBJ2-1,TGTGCCAGCAGCCCGTTATCGATAACACCCCGCAATGAGCAGTTCTTC,CASSPLSITPRNEQFF
NA,NA,TRBV19,TRBJ1-1,TGTGCCAGTAGTACACAGAAGAACACTGAAGCTTTCTTT,CASSTQKNTEAFF